The entry that follows covers one T cell receptor (beta chain) sequence. Antigen specificity is unknown. The record originates from a study of STAT3 mutations in large granular lymphocyte leukemia. Study context: Over half of T-LGLL patients had one or more immunosuppressive regimens. Broader study findings: In several patients, dominant TCR clone burden exceeded STAT3 mutant burden. Clonal expansion was inferred from samples taken at other timepoints. At least one immunodominant TCR beta clonotype appeared in every T-cell large granular lymphocyte leukemia patient. TCR clonotype switching after therapy occurred in about 35% of the 18 patients.

The method was immunoSEQ multiplex PCR; TCRdb's version includes in-frame clones alone and lacks a portion of them. The table has about 24,000 clones, roughly 93% seen once; the top ten hold more than 6%. What was sequenced was peripheral blood mononuclear cells. The receptor was derived from a man aged 35 to 55 with T-cell large granular lymphocyte leukemia. Some clones in this sample may be carry-over from other donors' samples.

This CDR3 reads CASSFLGQSETQYF. The CDR3 region has the DNA TGTGCCAGCAGCTTCTTGGGACAGTCAGAGACCCAGTACTTC. The chain recombines TRBV7-9 with TRBJ2-5; 7 bases are a match to TRBD1. The CDR3 sequence is 14 residues long. V was clipped by 3 bases and J by 4 bases; unmatched bases: 5. The germline V gene has CDR1 SEHNR and CDR2 FQNEAQ (reference sequence). Together with reference TRBV7-9 and TRBJ2-5, the CDR3 gives the full variable domain: DTGVSQNPRHKITKRGQNVTFRCDPISEHNRLYWYRQTLGQGPEFLTYFQNEAQLEKSRLLSDRFSAERPKGSFSTLEIQRTEQGDSAMYLCASSFLGQSETQYFGPGTRLLVL.